This T cell receptor beta chain originates from a study of technical replicates of blood from a handful of donors. Produced via immunoSEQ multiplex PCR; TCRdb's table is partial and in-frame only. This repertoire shows about 72,000 clones, over 95% found once; its top ten account for more than 0.2%. V gave up 4 bases and J gave up 2 bases, with 5 bases separating them. The CDR3 loop spans 12 amino acids. The germline CDR1 and CDR2 sequences are KGHSH and LQKENI. Sequencing was performed on T cells isolated from PBMCs. The origin of this receptor is a human donor in good health. The rearrangement uses TRBV18 and TRBJ2-5; D is unresolved. This chain's CDR3 is CASSLRQETQYF. The DNA of the CDR3 is TGTGCCAGCTCACTGAGACAAGAGACCCAGTACTTC. Full variable domain (remainder filled in from reference TRBV18 and TRBJ2-5): NAGVMQNPRHLVRRRGQEARLRCSPMKGHSHVYWYRQLPEEGLKFMVYLQKENIIDESGMPKERFSAEFPKEGPSILRIQQVVRGDSAAYFCASSLRQETQYFGPGTRLLVL.